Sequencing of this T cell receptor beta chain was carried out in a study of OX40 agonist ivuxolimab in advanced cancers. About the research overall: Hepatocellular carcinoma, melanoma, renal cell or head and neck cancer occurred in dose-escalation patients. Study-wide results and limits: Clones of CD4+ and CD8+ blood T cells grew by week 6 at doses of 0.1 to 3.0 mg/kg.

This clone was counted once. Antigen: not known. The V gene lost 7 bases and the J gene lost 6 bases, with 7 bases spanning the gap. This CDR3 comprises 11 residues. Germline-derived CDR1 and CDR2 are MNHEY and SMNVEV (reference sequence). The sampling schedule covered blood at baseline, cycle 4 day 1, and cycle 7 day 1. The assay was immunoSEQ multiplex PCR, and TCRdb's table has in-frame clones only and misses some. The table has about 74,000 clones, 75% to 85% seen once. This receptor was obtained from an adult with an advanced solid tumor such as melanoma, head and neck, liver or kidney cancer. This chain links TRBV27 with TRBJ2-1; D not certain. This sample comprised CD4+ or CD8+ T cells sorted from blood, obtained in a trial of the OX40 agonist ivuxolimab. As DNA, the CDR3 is TGTGCCAGCATTGGCTCCAATGAGCAGTTCTTC. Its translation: CASIGSNEQFF.